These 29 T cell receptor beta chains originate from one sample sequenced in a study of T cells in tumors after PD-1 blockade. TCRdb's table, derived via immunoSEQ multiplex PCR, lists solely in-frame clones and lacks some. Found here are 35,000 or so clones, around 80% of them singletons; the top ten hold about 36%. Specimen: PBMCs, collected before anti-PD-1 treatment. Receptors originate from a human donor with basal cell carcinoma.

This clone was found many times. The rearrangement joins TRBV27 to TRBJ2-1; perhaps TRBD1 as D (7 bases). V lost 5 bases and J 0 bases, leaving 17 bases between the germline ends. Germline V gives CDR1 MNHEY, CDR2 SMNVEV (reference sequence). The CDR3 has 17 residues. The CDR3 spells CASSPGGGGSSYNEQFF. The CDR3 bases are TGTGCCAGCAGTCCCGGAGGGGGCGGAAGCTCCTACAATGAGCAGTTCTTC.

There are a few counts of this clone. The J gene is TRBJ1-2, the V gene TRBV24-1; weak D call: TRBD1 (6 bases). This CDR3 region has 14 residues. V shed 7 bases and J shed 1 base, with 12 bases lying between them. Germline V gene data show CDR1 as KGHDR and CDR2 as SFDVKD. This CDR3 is CATSGQKINYGYTF. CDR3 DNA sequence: TGTGCCACCAGCGGACAGAAGATTAACTATGGCTACACCTTC.

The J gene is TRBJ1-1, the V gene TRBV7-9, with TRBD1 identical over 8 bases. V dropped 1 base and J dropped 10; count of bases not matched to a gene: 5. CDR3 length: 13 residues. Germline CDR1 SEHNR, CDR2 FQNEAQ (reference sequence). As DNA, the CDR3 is TGTGCCAGCAGCTTAGGACAGGGGAGAGGAGCTTTCTTT. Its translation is CASSLGQGRGAFF.

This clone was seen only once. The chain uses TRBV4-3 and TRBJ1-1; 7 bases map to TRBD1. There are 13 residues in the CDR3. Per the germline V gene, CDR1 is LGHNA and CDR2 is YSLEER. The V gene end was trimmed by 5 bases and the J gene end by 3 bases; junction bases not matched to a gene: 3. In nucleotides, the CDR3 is TGCGCCAGCAGCTTTGACAGGGACACTGAAGCTTTCTTT. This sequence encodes CASSFDRDTEAFF.

CDR3 amino acids: CASSLAAGHYNEQFF. CDR3 nucleotide sequence: TGCGCCAGCAGCTTGGCCGCGGGCCACTACAATGAGCAGTTCTTC. This sequence joins TRBV5-1 and TRBJ2-1; D may be TRBD2 (5 bases). CDR1 and CDR2 (germline): SGHRS, YFSETQ. Between the trimmed V and J ends, which lost 0 bases and 3 bases, there was a span of 10 bases. This CDR3 has 15 amino acids.

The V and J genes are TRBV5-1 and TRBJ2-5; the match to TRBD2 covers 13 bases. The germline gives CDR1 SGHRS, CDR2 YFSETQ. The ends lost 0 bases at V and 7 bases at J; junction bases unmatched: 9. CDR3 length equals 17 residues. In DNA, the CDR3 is TGCGCCAGCAGCTTGGAGGGACTAGCGGGACCGGAGGGGACCCAGTACTTC. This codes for CASSLEGLAGPEGTQYF. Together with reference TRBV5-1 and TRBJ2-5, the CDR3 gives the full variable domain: KAGVTQTPRYLIKTRGQQVTLSCSPISGHRSVSWYQQTPGQGLQFLFEYFSETQRNKGNFPGRFSGRQFSNSRSEMNVSTLELGDSALYLCASSLEGLAGPEGTQYFGPGTRLLVL.

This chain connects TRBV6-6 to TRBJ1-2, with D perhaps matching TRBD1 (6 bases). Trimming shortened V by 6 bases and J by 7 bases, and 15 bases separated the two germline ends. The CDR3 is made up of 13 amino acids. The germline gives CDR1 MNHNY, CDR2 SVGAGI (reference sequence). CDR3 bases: TGTGCCAGCAGCCCGCAGGGGACGAGTGGCTACACCTTC. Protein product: CASSPQGTSGYTF.

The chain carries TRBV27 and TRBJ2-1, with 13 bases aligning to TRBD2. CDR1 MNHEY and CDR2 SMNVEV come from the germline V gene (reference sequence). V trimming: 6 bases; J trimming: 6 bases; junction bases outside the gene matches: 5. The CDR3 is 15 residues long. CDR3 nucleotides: TGTGCCAGCAGCGGGACTAGCGGGGTTACCAATGAGCAGTTCTTC. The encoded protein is CASSGTSGVTNEQFF.

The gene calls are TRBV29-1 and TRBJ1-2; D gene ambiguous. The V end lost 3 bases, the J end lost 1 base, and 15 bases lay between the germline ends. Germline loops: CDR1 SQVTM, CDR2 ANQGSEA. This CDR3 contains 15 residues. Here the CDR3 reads CSVEEKGGSNYGYTF. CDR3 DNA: TGCAGCGTTGAGGAAAAGGGAGGAAGTAACTATGGCTACACCTTC.

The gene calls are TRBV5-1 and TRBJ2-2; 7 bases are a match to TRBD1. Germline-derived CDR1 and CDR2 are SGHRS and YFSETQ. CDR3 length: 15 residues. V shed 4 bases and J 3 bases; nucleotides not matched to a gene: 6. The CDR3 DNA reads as TGCGCCAGCAGCCACGGACAGGTCCACACCGGGGAGCTGTTTTTT. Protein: CASSHGQVHTGELFF. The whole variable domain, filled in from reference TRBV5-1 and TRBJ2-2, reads KAGVTQTPRYLIKTRGQQVTLSCSPISGHRSVSWYQQTPGQGLQFLFEYFSETQRNKGNFPGRFSGRQFSNSRSEMNVSTLELGDSALYLCASSHGQVHTGELFFGEGSRLTVL.

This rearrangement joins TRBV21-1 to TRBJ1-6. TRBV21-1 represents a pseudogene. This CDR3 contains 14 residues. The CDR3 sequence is CASSKDGGNSPLHF. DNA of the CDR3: TGTGCCAGCAGCAAAGATGGCGGGAATTCACCCCTCCACTTT.

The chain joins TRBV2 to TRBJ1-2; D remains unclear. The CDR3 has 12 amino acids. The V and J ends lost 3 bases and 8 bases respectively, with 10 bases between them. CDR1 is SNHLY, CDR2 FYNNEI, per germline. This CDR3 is CASSDRRGGYTF. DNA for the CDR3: TGTGCCAGCAGTGACAGACGGGGAGGCTACACCTTC.

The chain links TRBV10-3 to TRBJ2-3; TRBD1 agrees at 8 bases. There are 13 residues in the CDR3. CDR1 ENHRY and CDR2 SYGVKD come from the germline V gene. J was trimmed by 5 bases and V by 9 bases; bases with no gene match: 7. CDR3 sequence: CAIWGTGEDTQYF. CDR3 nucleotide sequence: TGTGCCATATGGGGGACAGGAGAAGATACGCAGTATTTT.

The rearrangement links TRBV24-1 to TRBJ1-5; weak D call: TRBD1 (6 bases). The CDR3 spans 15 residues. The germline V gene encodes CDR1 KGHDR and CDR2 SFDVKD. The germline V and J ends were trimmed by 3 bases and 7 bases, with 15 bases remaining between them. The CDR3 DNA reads TGTGCCACCAGTGATGCGGGAGGGGGTATGCAGCCCCAGCATTTT. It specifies CATSDAGGGMQPQHF.

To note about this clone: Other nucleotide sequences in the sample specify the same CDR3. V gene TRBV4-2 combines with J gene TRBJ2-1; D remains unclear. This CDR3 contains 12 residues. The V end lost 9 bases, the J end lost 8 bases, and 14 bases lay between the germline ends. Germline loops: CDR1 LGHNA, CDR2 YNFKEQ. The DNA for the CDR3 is TGTGCCAGTAGCTCAGACGGCTATGAGCAGTTCTTC. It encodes CASSSDGYEQFF.

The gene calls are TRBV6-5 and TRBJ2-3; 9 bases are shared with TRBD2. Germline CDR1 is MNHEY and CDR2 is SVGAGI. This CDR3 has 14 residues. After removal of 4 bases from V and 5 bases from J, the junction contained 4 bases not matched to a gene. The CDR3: CASSWERGEDTQYF. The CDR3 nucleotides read TGTGCCAGCAGTTGGGAGCGGGGGGAAGATACGCAGTATTTT.

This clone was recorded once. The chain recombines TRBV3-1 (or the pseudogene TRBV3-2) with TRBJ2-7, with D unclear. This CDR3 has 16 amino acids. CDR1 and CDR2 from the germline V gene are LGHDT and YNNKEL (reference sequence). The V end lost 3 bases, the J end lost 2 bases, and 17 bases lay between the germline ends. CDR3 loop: CASSHILSQLPYEQYF. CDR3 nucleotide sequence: TGTGCCAGCAGCCATATCCTTTCACAACTTCCCTACGAGCAGTACTTC.

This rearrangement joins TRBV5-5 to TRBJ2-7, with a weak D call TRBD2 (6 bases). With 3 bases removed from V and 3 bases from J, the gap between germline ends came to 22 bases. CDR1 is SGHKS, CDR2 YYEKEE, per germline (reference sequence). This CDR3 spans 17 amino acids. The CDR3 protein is CASSWRARDAANYEQYF. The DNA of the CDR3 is TGTGCCAGCAGCTGGAGGGCCCGGGACGCAGCCAACTACGAGCAGTACTTC.

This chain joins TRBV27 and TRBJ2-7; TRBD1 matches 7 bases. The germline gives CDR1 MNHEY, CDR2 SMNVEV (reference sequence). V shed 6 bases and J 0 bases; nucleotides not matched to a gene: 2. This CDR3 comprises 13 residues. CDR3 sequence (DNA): TGTGCCAGCAGCCACAGGGGCTCCTACGAGCAGTACTTC. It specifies CASSHRGSYEQYF.

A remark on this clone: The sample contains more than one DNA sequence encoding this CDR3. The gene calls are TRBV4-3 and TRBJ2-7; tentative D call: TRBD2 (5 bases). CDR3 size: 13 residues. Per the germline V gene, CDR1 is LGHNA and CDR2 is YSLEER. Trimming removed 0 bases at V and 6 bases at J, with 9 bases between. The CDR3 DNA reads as TGCGCCAGCAGCCAAGATAGAGGGTCCGAGCAGTACTTC. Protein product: CASSQDRGSEQYF.

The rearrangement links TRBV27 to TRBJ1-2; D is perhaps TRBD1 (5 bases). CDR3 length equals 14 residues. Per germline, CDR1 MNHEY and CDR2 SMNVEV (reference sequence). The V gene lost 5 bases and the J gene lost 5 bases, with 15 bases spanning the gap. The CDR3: CASSLKTDLYGYTF. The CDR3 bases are TGTGCCAGCAGTCTCAAGACAGACCTATATGGCTACACCTTC.

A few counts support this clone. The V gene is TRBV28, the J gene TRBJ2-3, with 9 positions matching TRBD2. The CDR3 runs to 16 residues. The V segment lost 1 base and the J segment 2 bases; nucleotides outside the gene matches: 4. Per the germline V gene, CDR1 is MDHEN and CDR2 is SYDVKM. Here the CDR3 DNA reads TGTGCCAGCAGTTTATCCCTAGCGGGGATCACAGATACGCAGTATTTT. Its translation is CASSLSLAGITDTQYF.

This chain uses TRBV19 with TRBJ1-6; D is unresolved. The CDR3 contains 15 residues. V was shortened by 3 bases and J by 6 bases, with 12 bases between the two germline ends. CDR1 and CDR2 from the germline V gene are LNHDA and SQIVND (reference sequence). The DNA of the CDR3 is TGTGCCAGTAGTATGACGGGAATGCCTAATTCACCCCTCCACTTT. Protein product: CASSMTGMPNSPLHF. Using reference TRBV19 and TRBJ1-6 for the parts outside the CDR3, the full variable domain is DGGITQSPKYLFRKEGQNVTLSCEQNLNHDAMYWYRQDPGQGLRLIYYSQIVNDFQKGDIAEGYSVSREKKESFPLTVTSAQKNPTAFYLCASSMTGMPNSPLHFGNGTRLTVT.

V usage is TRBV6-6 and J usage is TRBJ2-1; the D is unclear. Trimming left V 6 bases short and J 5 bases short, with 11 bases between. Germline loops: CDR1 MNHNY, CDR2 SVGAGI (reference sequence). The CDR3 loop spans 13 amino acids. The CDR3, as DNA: TGTGCCAGCAGCCGAGCGCATCACAATGAGCAGTTCTTC. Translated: CASSRAHHNEQFF.

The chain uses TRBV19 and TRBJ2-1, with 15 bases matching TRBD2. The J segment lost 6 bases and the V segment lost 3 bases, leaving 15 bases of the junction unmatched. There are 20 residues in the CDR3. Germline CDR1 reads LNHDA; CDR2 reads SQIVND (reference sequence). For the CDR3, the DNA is TGTGCCAGTAGTATGCGCGTGGGACTAGCGGGAGGCGGAGGTTCCAATGAGCAGTTCTTC. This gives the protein CASSMRVGLAGGGGSNEQFF.

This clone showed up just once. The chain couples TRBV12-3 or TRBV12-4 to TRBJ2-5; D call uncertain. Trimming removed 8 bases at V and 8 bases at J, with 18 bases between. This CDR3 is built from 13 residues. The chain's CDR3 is CASGLGLLGTQYF. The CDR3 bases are TGTGCCAGCGGGCTCGGCTTGCTTGGTACCCAGTACTTC.

DNA for the CDR3: TGCGCCAGCAGCGGCCGGGACAGGGTTCGAGCTGGCTACACCTTC. It yields the protein CASSGRDRVRAGYTF. V and J are TRBV5-1 and TRBJ1-2; 9 bases align to TRBD1. With 4 bases clipped from V and 7 bases from J, the junction kept 11 bases outside the gene matches. Germline loops: CDR1 SGHRS, CDR2 YFSETQ. This CDR3 has 15 amino acids. The whole variable domain, filled in from reference TRBV5-1 and TRBJ1-2, reads KAGVTQTPRYLIKTRGQQVTLSCSPISGHRSVSWYQQTPGQGLQFLFEYFSETQRNKGNFPGRFSGRQFSNSRSEMNVSTLELGDSALYLCASSGRDRVRAGYTFGSGTRLTVV.

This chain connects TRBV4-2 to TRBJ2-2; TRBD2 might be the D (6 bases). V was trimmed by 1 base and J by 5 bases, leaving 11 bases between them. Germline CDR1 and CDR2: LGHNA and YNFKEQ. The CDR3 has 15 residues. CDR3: CASSQGGSGTGELFF. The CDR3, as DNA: TGTGCCAGCAGCCAAGGAGGGAGCGGGACCGGGGAGCTGTTTTTT.

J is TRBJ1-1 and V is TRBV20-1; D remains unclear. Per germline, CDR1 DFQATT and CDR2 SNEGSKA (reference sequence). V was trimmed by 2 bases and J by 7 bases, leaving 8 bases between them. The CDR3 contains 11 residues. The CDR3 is CSARQSYEAFF. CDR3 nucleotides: TGCAGTGCTAGACAATCTTATGAAGCTTTCTTT.